This T cell receptor beta chain was identified in a study of beta chain features in type 1 diabetes. V lost 6 bases, J lost 5 bases, and 6 bases stayed unmatched. The germline gives CDR1 MNHNY, CDR2 SVGAGI (reference sequence). The CDR3 loop spans 15 amino acids. This clone was observed a handful of times. What it binds is not known. What was sequenced were expressed TCRB transcripts, since all of the isolated RNA had been reverse transcribed. Using immunoSEQ multiplex PCR, the repertoire was profiled, and TCRdb retains in-frame clones only, with some absent. The repertoire holds a few hundred thousand clones, with about 10% as singletons. Study results and caveats: Moderately but significantly shorter TCRB CDR3s were found in Type 1 diabetes patients in all four CD4+ subsets.

The chain uses TRBV6-6 and TRBJ2-5, with 13 bases lining up with TRBD2. The TCR was taken from a man younger than 45 with type 1 diabetes. The specimen sequenced was central memory CD4+ T cells from blood. Written as DNA, the CDR3 is TGTGCCAGCAGCCCGGGACTAGCGGGATTGGAGACCCAGTACTTC. Amino acids: CASSPGLAGLETQYF.